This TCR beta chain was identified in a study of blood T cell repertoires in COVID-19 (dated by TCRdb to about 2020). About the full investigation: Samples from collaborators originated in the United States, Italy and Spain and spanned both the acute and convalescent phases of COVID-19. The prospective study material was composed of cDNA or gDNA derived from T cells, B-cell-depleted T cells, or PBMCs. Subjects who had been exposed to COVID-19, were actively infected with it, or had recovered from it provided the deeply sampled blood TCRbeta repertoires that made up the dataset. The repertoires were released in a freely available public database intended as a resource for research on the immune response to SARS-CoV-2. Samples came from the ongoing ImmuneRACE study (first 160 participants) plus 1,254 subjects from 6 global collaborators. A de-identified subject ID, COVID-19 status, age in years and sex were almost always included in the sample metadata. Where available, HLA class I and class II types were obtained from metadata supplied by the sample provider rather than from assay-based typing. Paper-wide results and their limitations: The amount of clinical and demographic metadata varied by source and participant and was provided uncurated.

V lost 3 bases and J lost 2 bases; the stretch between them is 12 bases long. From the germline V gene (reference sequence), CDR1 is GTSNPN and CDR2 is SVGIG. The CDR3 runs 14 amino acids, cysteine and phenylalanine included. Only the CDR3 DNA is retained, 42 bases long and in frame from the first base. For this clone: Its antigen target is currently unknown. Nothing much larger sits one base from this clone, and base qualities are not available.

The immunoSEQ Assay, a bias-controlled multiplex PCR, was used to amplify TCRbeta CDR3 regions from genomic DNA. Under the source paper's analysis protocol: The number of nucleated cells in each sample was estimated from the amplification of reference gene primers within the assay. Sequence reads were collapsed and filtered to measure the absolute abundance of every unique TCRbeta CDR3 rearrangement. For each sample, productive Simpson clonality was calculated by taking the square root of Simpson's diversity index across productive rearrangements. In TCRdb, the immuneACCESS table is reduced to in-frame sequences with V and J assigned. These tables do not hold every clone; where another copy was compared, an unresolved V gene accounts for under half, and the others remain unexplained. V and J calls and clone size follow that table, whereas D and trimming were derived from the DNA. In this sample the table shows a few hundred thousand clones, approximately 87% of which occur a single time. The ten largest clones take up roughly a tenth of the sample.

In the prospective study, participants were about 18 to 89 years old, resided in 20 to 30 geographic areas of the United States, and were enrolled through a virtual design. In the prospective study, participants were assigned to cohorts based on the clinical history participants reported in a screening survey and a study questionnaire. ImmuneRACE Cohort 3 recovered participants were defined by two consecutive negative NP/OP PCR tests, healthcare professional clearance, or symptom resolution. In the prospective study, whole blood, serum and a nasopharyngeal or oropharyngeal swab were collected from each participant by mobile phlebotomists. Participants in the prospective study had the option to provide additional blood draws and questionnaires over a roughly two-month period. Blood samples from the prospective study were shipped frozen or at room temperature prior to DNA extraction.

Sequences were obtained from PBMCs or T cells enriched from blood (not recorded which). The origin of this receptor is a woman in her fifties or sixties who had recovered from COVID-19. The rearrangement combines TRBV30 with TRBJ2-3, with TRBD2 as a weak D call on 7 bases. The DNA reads TGTGCCTGGAGCCCCGGGGGGCCCACAGATACGCAGTATTTT. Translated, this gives CAWSPGGPTDTQYF.